The 19 T cell receptor beta chains listed next were all sequenced from one sample in a study of blood T cell repertoires in COVID-19. Repertoires were generated with immunoSEQ multiplex PCR, while TCRdb's copy carries only in-frame clones and drops some. The table has about 200,000 clones, 70% to 90% seen once. The sequencing input was peripheral blood. The receptors here all came from a man aged 18 to 30 with active or convalescent COVID-19.

V and J are TRBV10-3 and TRBJ1-5, with 7 bases lining up with TRBD1. CDR1 and CDR2 from the germline V gene are ENHRY and SYGVKD. There are 14 residues in the CDR3. V was pared by 0 bases and J by 10 bases, with 6 bases of the junction left unmatched. The CDR3 reads CAISESRQGDPQHF. The CDR3 nucleotides are TGTGCCATCAGTGAGTCCCGCCAGGGGGATCCCCAGCATTTT.

This chain connects TRBV6-7 to TRBJ2-7, with 9 nucleotides matching TRBD2. TRBV6-7 is identified as an open reading frame with a role that is uncertain. The CDR3 runs to 18 residues. V lost 6 bases, J lost 4 bases, and 19 bases stayed unmatched. The chain's CDR3 is CASRQGTGTSILTYEQYF. The CDR3 coding sequence is TGTGCCAGCAGGCAAGGGACCGGGACTAGCATCCTAACATACGAGCAGTACTTC.

The chain recombines TRBV12-3 or TRBV12-4 with TRBJ2-3; TRBD2 matches at 8 bases. The V gene end was trimmed by 8 bases and the J gene end by 4 bases; junction bases not matched to a gene: 5. This CDR3 has 13 amino acids. The CDR3 DNA reads as TGTGCCAGCTCGACTAGCGTTGCAGATACGCAGTATTTT. It codes for CASSTSVADTQYF.

The chain has TRBV28 and TRBJ1-5; 11 nucleotides match TRBD1. V was pared by 2 bases and J by 9 bases, with 6 bases of the junction left unmatched. The germline CDR1 and CDR2 sequences are MDHEN and SYDVKM. The CDR3 is 15 residues long. CDR3 loop: CASSLLWTGGLPQHF. In DNA, the CDR3 is TGTGCCAGCAGTTTACTGTGGACAGGGGGCCTGCCCCAGCATTTT.

This chain connects TRBV30 to TRBJ2-1, with 10 bases aligning to TRBD2. The germline gives CDR1 GTSNPN, CDR2 SVGIG (reference sequence). The CDR3 length is 14 residues. Trimming removed 5 bases from V and 4 bases from J; junction bases left unmatched: 5. CDR3 residues: CAWQRLAGYNEQFF. CDR3 DNA sequence: TGTGCCTGGCAACGACTAGCGGGTTACAATGAGCAGTTCTTC.

V and J are TRBV5-6 and TRBJ1-1, with unresolved D. The CDR3 loop spans 14 amino acids. Germline values: CDR1 SGHDT, CDR2 YYEEEE. V was shortened by 0 bases and J by 1 base, with 7 bases between the two germline ends. CDR3 DNA sequence: TGTGCCAGCAGCTTGGGCAGAACGAACACTGAAGCTTTCTTT. Translated, it gives CASSLGRTNTEAFF.

The chain has TRBV10-3 and TRBJ2-3; D might be TRBD1 (6 bases). The CDR3 totals 13 residues. V dropped 10 bases and J dropped 3 bases, with 14 bases sitting between them. Germline V gives CDR1 ENHRY, CDR2 SYGVKD. CDR3 sequence reads: CATLQGQTDTQYF. The CDR3, as DNA: TGTGCCACCCTGCAGGGGCAGACAGATACGCAGTATTTT.

The J gene is TRBJ1-2, the V gene TRBV2, with a weak D call TRBD1 (5 bases). Trimming cost V 7 bases and J 5 bases, with 14 bases left between them. This CDR3 is built from 13 residues. CDR1 is SNHLY and CDR2 is FYNNEI in the germline V gene. The CDR3 DNA reads as TGTGCCAGCACTACCGACAGTGGATATGGCTACACCTTC. Translating gives CASTTDSGYGYTF.

V and J are TRBV19 and TRBJ2-1, with 7 bases matching TRBD1. Germline V gene lookup returns CDR1 LNHDA and CDR2 SQIVND (reference sequence). V lost 5 bases, J lost 4 bases, and 8 bases stayed unmatched. CDR3 length: 15 residues. The CDR3 DNA is TGTGCCAGTAGTCCTCCGGGCAGGGGGTACAATGAGCAGTTCTTC. This codes for CASSPPGRGYNEQFF.

V gene TRBV18 combines with J gene TRBJ1-4; unclear D gene. Germline loops: CDR1 KGHSH, CDR2 LQKENI. This CDR3 has 14 amino acids. V lost 4 bases and J lost 8, with 14 bases in between. For the CDR3, the DNA is TGTGCCAGCTCACAAGTTCGGGGAGGAGAAAAACTGTTTTTT. It translates to CASSQVRGGEKLFF.

The CDR3 DNA sequence: TGTGCCAGCAGCCCCGGCGGGGGTGCCTACGAGCAGTACTTC. The encoded protein is CASSPGGGAYEQYF. The chain employs TRBV7-9 and TRBJ2-7; TRBD2 matches 7 bases. Germline CDR1 is SEHNR and CDR2 is FQNEAQ (reference sequence). V was pared by 5 bases and J by 2 bases, with 6 bases of the junction left unmatched. The CDR3 has 14 residues.

This chain connects TRBV4-1 to TRBJ2-1; the D gene is possibly TRBD1 (8 bases). CDR3 length: 18 amino acids. V lost 4 bases, J lost 5 bases, and 24 bases lay in between. Germline V gene sequence: CDR1 MGHRA, CDR2 YSYEKL. CDR3 sequence (DNA): TGCGCCAGCAGCCCGGACAGGGTGAGGGAGCGGGGTAACAATGAGCAGTTCTTC. Translated, it gives CASSPDRVRERGNNEQFF.

This clone was picked up a small number of times. Here the CDR3 reads CASSVSGTRTNEQFF. DNA of the CDR3: TGCGCCAGCAGCGTATCCGGGACTAGGACCAATGAGCAGTTCTTC. This sequence joins TRBV5-1 and TRBJ2-1, with 8 positions matching TRBD2. The CDR3 loop spans 15 amino acids. Germline trimming cut 4 bases from V and 6 bases from J; bases unmatched to any gene: 9. CDR1 and CDR2 from the germline V gene are SGHRS and YFSETQ.

In DNA form, the CDR3 reads TGTGCCTGGGAGGGGTTTTCACCCCTCCACTTT. It yields the protein CAWEGFSPLHF. The chain links TRBV30 to TRBJ1-6; a weak D match, TRBD1 (5 bases). V gave up 5 bases and J gave up 9 bases, with 8 bases separating them. CDR3 length: 11 amino acids. Per germline, CDR1 GTSNPN and CDR2 SVGIG (reference sequence).

In its sample, this clone was seen once. V gene TRBV3-1 (or the pseudogene TRBV3-2) combines with J gene TRBJ2-5; the D gene is possibly TRBD1 (6 bases). The CDR3 is made up of 14 amino acids. Germline lookup yields CDR1 LGHDT and CDR2 YNNKEL (reference sequence). V was cut by 4 bases and J by 1 base, with 10 bases left in between. The CDR3, as DNA: TGTGCCAGCAGCCTACAGGGATTCCAAGAGACCCAGTACTTC. Amino acids: CASSLQGFQETQYF.

This chain connects TRBV27 to TRBJ2-7; D perhaps matches TRBD2 (6 bases). The V end was cut by 8 bases, the J end by 6 bases, with 23 bases between. This CDR3 has 15 amino acids. Germline V gene data show CDR1 as MNHEY and CDR2 as SMNVEV (reference sequence). CDR3 loop: CASGKDGRGGLEQYF. For the CDR3, the DNA is TGTGCCAGCGGGAAAGACGGACGCGGAGGGCTCGAGCAGTACTTC.

The genes are TRBV19 and TRBJ1-5; a possible D gene is TRBD1 (5 bases). Germline CDR1 is LNHDA and CDR2 is SQIVND (reference sequence). CDR3 length: 14 residues. The ends were cut back, 3 bases at V and 7 bases at J, with 13 bases in the middle. CDR3 in amino acids: CASSIESRGQPQHF. DNA of the CDR3: TGTGCCAGTAGTATCGAGTCGCGGGGGCAGCCCCAGCATTTT.

This clone was counted a few times. The rearrangement links TRBV27 to TRBJ1-5; D gene uncertain. Germline V CDR1 and CDR2: MNHEY, SMNVEV (reference sequence). This CDR3 contains 15 residues. Trimming removed 5 bases at V and 5 bases at J, with 16 bases between. CDR3 residues: CASSPLDLRDQPQHF. The CDR3 region has the DNA TGTGCCAGCAGTCCACTCGACCTCCGGGATCAGCCCCAGCATTTT.

The chain couples TRBV10-3 to TRBJ1-5; unclear D gene. V was shortened by 5 bases and J by 4 bases, with 9 bases between the two germline ends. In germline, CDR1 is ENHRY, CDR2 SYGVKD. CDR3 length: 13 residues. The CDR3 DNA sequence: TGTGCCATCAGTCGGGATAGGAATCAGCCCCAGCATTTT. It encodes CAISRDRNQPQHF.